This is a list of T cell receptor beta chains from one sample in a study of control samples from healthy donors and cancer patients. The method was immunoSEQ multiplex PCR; TCRdb's version includes in-frame clones alone and lacks a portion of them. The sample carries 30,000 to 40,000 clones, approximately 82% recorded once. Sequencing used PBMCs. The receptors derive from an older woman with lung cancer. Each CDR3 is given with its conserved first and last residue. A D gene is named only where the DNA matches it firmly. Clone size is stated in some rows and not others, as once, few, many or a class when expanded.

d_gene: NA
j_gene: TRBJ1-1
abundance: NA
v_gene: TRBV30
CDR3aa: CALHTAAYSKAFF
CDR3nt: TGTGCCTTGCACACAGCGGCTTATTCCAAAGCTTTCTTT

d_gene: NA
j_gene: TRBJ2-5
abundance: NA
v_gene: TRBV29-1
CDR3aa: CSVEEVWGETQYF
CDR3nt: TGCAGCGTTGAAGAAGTCTGGGGGGAGACCCAGTACTTC

d_gene: TRBD1
j_gene: TRBJ1-4
abundance: NA
v_gene: TRBV15
CDR3aa: CATSREGGGEKLFF
CDR3nt: TGTGCCACCAGCAGAGAAGGGGGCGGTGAAAAACTGTTTTTT

d_gene: NA
j_gene: TRBJ1-1
abundance: NA
v_gene: TRBV5-6
CDR3aa: CASSFPTGLNTEAFF
CDR3nt: TGTGCCAGCAGCTTTCCGACAGGTTTGAACACTGAAGCTTTCTTT

d_gene: NA
j_gene: TRBJ1-5
abundance: NA
v_gene: TRBV6-5
CDR3aa: CASSYGGVGQPQHF
CDR3nt: TGTGCCAGCAGTTACGGGGGGGTCGGTCAGCCCCAGCATTTT

d_gene: NA
j_gene: TRBJ1-1
abundance: NA
v_gene: TRBV12-3/TRBV12-4
CDR3aa: CASSPSMNTEAFF
CDR3nt: TGTGCCAGCAGTCCGTCCATGAACACTGAAGCTTTCTTT

d_gene: TRBD1
j_gene: TRBJ1-1
abundance: once
v_gene: TRBV29-1
CDR3aa: CSVEGQGGGTEAFF
CDR3nt: TGCAGCGTTGAAGGACAGGGAGGGGGCACTGAAGCTTTCTTT

d_gene: NA
j_gene: TRBJ2-5
abundance: once
v_gene: TRBV24-1
CDR3aa: CATSDQDSGETQYF
CDR3nt: TGTGCCACCAGTGATCAGGACAGTGGGGAGACCCAGTACTTC

d_gene: NA
j_gene: TRBJ1-1
abundance: NA
v_gene: TRBV18
CDR3aa: CASSLGMNTEAFF
CDR3nt: TGTGCCAGCTCACTAGGTATGAACACTGAAGCTTTCTTT

d_gene: NA
j_gene: TRBJ1-3
abundance: once
v_gene: TRBV12-5
CDR3aa: CASGLVVGSGNTIYF
CDR3nt: TGTGCTAGTGGTTTGGTGGTAGGCTCTGGAAACACCATATATTTT

d_gene: NA
j_gene: TRBJ1-6
abundance: few
v_gene: TRBV6-5
CDR3aa: CASSYRGYSPLHF
CDR3nt: TGTGCCAGCAGTTACAGGGGTTATTCACCCCTCCACTTT

d_gene: TRBD2
j_gene: TRBJ2-3
abundance: NA
v_gene: TRBV19
CDR3aa: CASVASGSSFTDTQYF
CDR3nt: TGTGCCAGTGTAGCTAGCGGGAGCTCGTTCACAGATACGCAGTATTTT

d_gene: NA
j_gene: TRBJ2-3
abundance: NA
v_gene: TRBV12-3/TRBV12-4
CDR3aa: CASSLPNGDTQYF
CDR3nt: TGTGCCAGCAGTCTTCCGAATGGGGATACGCAGTATTTT

d_gene: NA
j_gene: TRBJ1-1
abundance: NA
v_gene: TRBV27
CDR3aa: CASSLGSVNTEAFF
CDR3nt: TGTGCCAGCAGTTTAGGATCAGTGAACACTGAAGCTTTCTTT

d_gene: TRBD2
j_gene: TRBJ2-7
abundance: NA
v_gene: TRBV18
CDR3aa: CASSPNIPGGEQYF
CDR3nt: TGTGCCAGCTCACCCAACATCCCGGGGGGCGAGCAGTACTTC

d_gene: NA
j_gene: TRBJ1-5
abundance: few
v_gene: TRBV5-7
CDR3aa: CASTLYPRDVGNQPQHF
CDR3nt: TGTGCCAGCACTCTCTACCCACGGGACGTGGGCAATCAGCCCCAGCATTTT

d_gene: TRBD1
j_gene: TRBJ2-7
abundance: NA
v_gene: TRBV3-1/TRBV3-2
CDR3aa: CASSQEGFQGDYEQYF
CDR3nt: TGTGCCAGCAGCCAAGAGGGGTTCCAGGGGGATTACGAGCAGTACTTC

d_gene: NA
j_gene: TRBJ1-5
abundance: NA
v_gene: TRBV7-9
CDR3aa: CASSSQGIRNQPQHF
CDR3nt: TGTGCCAGCAGCTCCCAAGGGATACGCAATCAGCCCCAGCATTTT

d_gene: NA
j_gene: TRBJ2-1
abundance: NA
v_gene: TRBV9
CDR3aa: CASSVAYRGGEQFF
CDR3nt: TGTGCCAGCAGCGTAGCTTATCGGGGCGGTGAGCAGTTCTTC

d_gene: NA
j_gene: TRBJ2-3
abundance: NA
v_gene: TRBV7-9
CDR3aa: CASSLATPDTQYF
CDR3nt: TGTGCCAGCAGCTTAGCCACCCCAGATACGCAGTATTTT

d_gene: NA
j_gene: TRBJ2-3
abundance: NA
v_gene: TRBV27
CDR3aa: CASRVARADTQYF
CDR3nt: TGTGCCAGCAGAGTGGCTAGAGCAGATACGCAGTATTTT

d_gene: NA
j_gene: TRBJ1-4
abundance: NA
v_gene: TRBV15
CDR3aa: CATSRENEKLFF
CDR3nt: TGTGCCACCAGCAGAGAAAATGAAAAACTGTTTTTT

d_gene: NA
j_gene: TRBJ2-7
abundance: NA
v_gene: TRBV20-1
CDR3aa: CSARKDTVQYF
CDR3nt: TGCAGTGCTAGAAAGGACACGGTGCAGTACTTC

d_gene: NA
j_gene: TRBJ2-7
abundance: NA
v_gene: TRBV4-1
CDR3aa: CASSQPTGSREQYF
CDR3nt: TGCGCCAGCAGCCAACCCACCGGTTCCCGCGAGCAGTACTTC

d_gene: NA
j_gene: TRBJ1-5
abundance: NA
v_gene: TRBV7-9
CDR3aa: CASSLGYSNQPQHF
CDR3nt: TGTGCCAGCAGTCTTGGGTATAGCAATCAGCCCCAGCATTTT

d_gene: TRBD2
j_gene: TRBJ2-7
abundance: NA
v_gene: TRBV5-6
CDR3aa: CASSLGLAGGPRLYEQYF
CDR3nt: TGTGCCAGCAGCTTGGGACTAGCGGGGGGGCCGCGCTTGTACGAGCAGTACTTC

d_gene: NA
j_gene: TRBJ2-7
abundance: NA
v_gene: TRBV28
CDR3aa: CASRSPDRSSYEQYF
CDR3nt: TGTGCCAGCAGGTCCCCCGACAGAAGCTCCTACGAGCAGTACTTC

d_gene: TRBD1
j_gene: TRBJ1-2
abundance: NA
v_gene: TRBV19
CDR3aa: CASTVPGQAFYGYTF
CDR3nt: TGTGCCAGTACCGTGCCGGGACAGGCCTTCTATGGCTACACCTTC

d_gene: TRBD1
j_gene: TRBJ2-1
abundance: NA
v_gene: TRBV6-4
CDR3aa: CASSGGQGQNEQFF
CDR3nt: TGTGCCAGCAGTGGAGGACAGGGGCAGAATGAGCAGTTCTTC

d_gene: NA
j_gene: TRBJ1-4
abundance: NA
v_gene: TRBV3-1/TRBV3-2
CDR3aa: CASSQDKGVWGAGEKLFF
CDR3nt: TGTGCCAGCAGCCAAGATAAGGGGGTTTGGGGCGCCGGTGAAAAACTGTTTTTT

d_gene: NA
j_gene: TRBJ1-2
abundance: medium-sized
v_gene: TRBV7-8
CDR3aa: CASSLGGANYGYTF
CDR3nt: TGTGCCAGCAGCTTAGGTGGGGCAAACTATGGCTACACCTTC

d_gene: TRBD1
j_gene: TRBJ2-2
abundance: few
v_gene: TRBV29-1
CDR3aa: CSTKTGVTGELFF
CDR3nt: TGCAGCACGAAAACAGGGGTCACCGGGGAGCTGTTTTTT

d_gene: TRBD2
j_gene: TRBJ2-1
abundance: NA
v_gene: TRBV15
CDR3aa: CATSRIRASGSLDEQFF
CDR3nt: TGTGCCACCAGCAGGATCCGGGCTAGCGGGAGTTTAGATGAGCAGTTCTTC

d_gene: TRBD1
j_gene: TRBJ2-3
abundance: NA
v_gene: TRBV24-1
CDR3aa: CATSPGTGPLDTQYF
CDR3nt: TGTGCCACCAGTCCCGGGACAGGGCCTCTAGATACGCAGTATTTT

d_gene: NA
j_gene: TRBJ1-3
abundance: once
v_gene: TRBV9
CDR3aa: CASSVGGDRAFSGNTIYF
CDR3nt: TGTGCCAGCAGCGTAGGGGGGGACCGCGCCTTTTCCGGAAACACCATATATTTT

d_gene: NA
j_gene: TRBJ1-1
abundance: NA
v_gene: TRBV5-1
CDR3aa: CASSLSPAGPTEAFF
CDR3nt: TGCGCCAGCAGCTTGTCCCCGGCAGGCCCCACTGAAGCTTTCTTT

d_gene: NA
j_gene: TRBJ1-2
abundance: NA
v_gene: TRBV10-3
CDR3aa: CAISDPRVNYGYTF
CDR3nt: TGTGCCATCAGTGACCCGAGAGTTAACTATGGCTACACCTTC

d_gene: NA
j_gene: TRBJ2-7
abundance: once
v_gene: TRBV6-2/TRBV6-3
CDR3aa: CASSSARYGTEQYF
CDR3nt: TGTGCCAGCAGTTCGGCCAGATACGGAACCGAGCAGTACTTC

d_gene: NA
j_gene: TRBJ1-2
abundance: few
v_gene: TRBV7-3
CDR3aa: CASRASGGYTF
CDR3nt: TGTGCCAGCAGGGCCAGCGGGGGCTACACCTTC

d_gene: TRBD1
j_gene: TRBJ1-3
abundance: NA
v_gene: TRBV6-1
CDR3aa: CASSDPAGGRNTIYF
CDR3nt: TGTGCCAGCAGTGACCCGGCAGGGGGTCGAAACACCATATATTTT

d_gene: NA
j_gene: TRBJ1-1
abundance: NA
v_gene: TRBV3-1/TRBV3-2
CDR3aa: CASSQPPSTGRDEAFF
CDR3nt: TGTGCCAGCAGCCAACCACCGTCCACGGGGAGGGATGAAGCTTTCTTT

d_gene: NA
j_gene: TRBJ1-6
abundance: NA
v_gene: TRBV2
CDR3aa: CASRGGNENSPLHF
CDR3nt: TGTGCCAGCAGGGGGGGGAACGAAAATTCACCCCTCCACTTT

d_gene: NA
j_gene: TRBJ2-7
abundance: NA
v_gene: TRBV24-1
CDR3aa: CATSDASSLRAQYF
CDR3nt: TGTGCCACCAGTGACGCCTCAAGTCTACGTGCGCAGTACTTC

d_gene: NA
j_gene: TRBJ1-5
abundance: NA
v_gene: TRBV7-9
CDR3aa: CASSPREDQPQHF
CDR3nt: TGTGCCAGCAGCCCTCGGGAGGATCAGCCCCAGCATTTT

d_gene: NA
j_gene: TRBJ1-5
abundance: few
v_gene: TRBV19
CDR3aa: CASSIAGNQPQHF
CDR3nt: TGTGCCAGTAGTATTGCGGGGAATCAGCCCCAGCATTTT

d_gene: TRBD2
j_gene: TRBJ2-1
abundance: NA
v_gene: TRBV6-5
CDR3aa: CASHSGGGDEQFF
CDR3nt: TGTGCCAGCCATAGCGGGGGGGGTGATGAGCAGTTCTTC